The entry below gives a single T cell receptor (beta chain) sequence along with its context. Its target is not known. Baseline, cycle 4 day 1, and cycle 7 day 1 were the blood sampling points. This sample is part of a study of OX40 agonist ivuxolimab in advanced cancers. Study context: Patients' therapy was ivuxolimab, an antibody that acts as an agonist of OX40 (CD134).

The CDR3 totals 15 residues. Deletions cut 2 bases from V and 0 bases from J, with 12 bases between. Sequencing used immunoSEQ multiplex PCR; TCRdb keeps in-frame clones, though not all of them. The table shows roughly 67,000 clones, with 85% to 95% occurring only once. Study-level findings and limits: Among patients with partial responses at 0.1-3.0 mg/kg, clonal expansion was among the lowest.

The V and J genes are TRBV5-7 and TRBJ2-7; D is ambiguous. TRBV5-7 is sorted into the ORF group, with uncertain function. This receptor was obtained from an adult with an advanced solid tumor such as melanoma, head and neck, liver or kidney cancer. Here the sequenced sample was CD4+ or CD8+ T cells sorted from blood, taken in a trial of the OX40 agonist ivuxolimab. As DNA, the CDR3 is TGTGCCAGCAGCTTAAGGCAGCAACCCTCCTACGAGCAGTACTTC. This gives the protein CASSLRQQPSYEQYF.